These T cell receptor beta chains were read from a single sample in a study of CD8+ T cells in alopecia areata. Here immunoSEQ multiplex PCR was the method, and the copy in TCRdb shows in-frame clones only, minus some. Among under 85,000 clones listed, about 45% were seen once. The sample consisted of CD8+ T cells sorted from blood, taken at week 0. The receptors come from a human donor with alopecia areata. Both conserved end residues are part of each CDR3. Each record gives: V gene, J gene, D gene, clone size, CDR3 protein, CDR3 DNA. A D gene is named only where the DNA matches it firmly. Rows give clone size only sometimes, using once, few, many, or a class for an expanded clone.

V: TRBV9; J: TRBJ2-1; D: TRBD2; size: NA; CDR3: CASSGGNSGRPDYNEQFF; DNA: TGTGCCAGCAGCGGGGGGAATAGCGGGAGACCCGACTACAATGAGCAGTTCTTC
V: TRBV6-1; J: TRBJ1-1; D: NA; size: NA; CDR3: CASRRAGTEAFF; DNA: TGTGCCAGCAGGCGGGCCGGCACTGAAGCTTTCTTT
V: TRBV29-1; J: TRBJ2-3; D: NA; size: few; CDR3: CSVEVAAPVEQYF; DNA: TGCAGCGTTGAAGTTGCGGCCCCGGTGGAGCAGTATTTT
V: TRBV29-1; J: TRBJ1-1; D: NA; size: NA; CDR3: CSVVWVNTEAFF; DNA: TGCAGCGTTGTTTGGGTGAACACTGAAGCTTTCTTT
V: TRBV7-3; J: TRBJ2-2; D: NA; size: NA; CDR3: CASRADRNTGELFF; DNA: TGTGCCAGCAGAGCCGACAGAAACACCGGGGAGCTGTTTTTT
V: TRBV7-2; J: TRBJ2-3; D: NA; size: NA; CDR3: CASSLGRPDTQYF; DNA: TGTGCCAGCAGCTTAGGGCGGCCAGATACGCAGTATTTT
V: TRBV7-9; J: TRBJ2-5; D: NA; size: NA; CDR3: CASSLRLQETQYF; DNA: TGTGCCAGCAGCTTAAGACTACAAGAGACCCAGTACTTC
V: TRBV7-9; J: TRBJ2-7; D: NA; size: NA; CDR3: CASSFLGAEQYF; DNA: TGTGCCAGCAGCTTCTTGGGAGCCGAGCAGTACTTC
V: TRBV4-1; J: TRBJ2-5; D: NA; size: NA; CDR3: CASSHGPGQTYQETQYF; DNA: TGCGCCAGCAGCCACGGACCGGGACAAACGTACCAAGAGACCCAGTACTTC
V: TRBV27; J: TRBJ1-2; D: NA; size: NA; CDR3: CASSLVGDLNGYTF; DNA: TGTGCCAGCAGTTTGGTAGGGGATCTAAATGGCTACACCTTC
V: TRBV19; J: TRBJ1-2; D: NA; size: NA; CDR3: CASSPIIGDYGYTF; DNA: TGTGCCAGTAGTCCGATAATTGGGGACTATGGCTACACCTTC
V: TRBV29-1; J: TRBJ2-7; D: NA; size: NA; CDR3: CSVTTGLGEQYF; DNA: TGCAGCGTTACTACAGGGTTGGGCGAGCAGTACTTC
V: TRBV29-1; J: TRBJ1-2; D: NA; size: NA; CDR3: CSVVGGNGYTF; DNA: TGCAGCGTTGTTGGGGGTAATGGCTACACCTTC
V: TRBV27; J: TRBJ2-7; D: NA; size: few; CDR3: CASSFGDEQYF; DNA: TGTGCCAGCAGTTTTGGCGACGAGCAGTACTTC
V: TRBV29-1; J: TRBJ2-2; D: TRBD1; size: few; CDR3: CSWTGANTGELFF; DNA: TGCAGCTGGACAGGGGCGAACACCGGGGAGCTGTTTTTT
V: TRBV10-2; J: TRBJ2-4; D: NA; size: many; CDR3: CASSVGLERKNIQYF; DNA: TGCGCCAGCAGTGTGGGTTTGGAGCGGAAAAACATTCAGTACTTC
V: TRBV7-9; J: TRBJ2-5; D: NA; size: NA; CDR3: CASSLDPERETQYF; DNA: TGTGCCAGCAGCTTAGATCCGGAGAGAGAGACCCAGTACTTC
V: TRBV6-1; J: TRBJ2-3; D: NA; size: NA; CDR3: CASLRRDTQYF; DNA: TGTGCCAGCCTCAGGAGGGATACGCAGTATTTT
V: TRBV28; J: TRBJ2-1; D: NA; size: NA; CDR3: CASSSNEQFF; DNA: TGTGCCAGCAGTAGTAATGAGCAGTTCTTC
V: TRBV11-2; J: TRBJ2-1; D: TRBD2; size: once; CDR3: CASSFRTSGSSYNEQFF; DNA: TGTGCCAGCAGCTTCCGGACTAGCGGGAGCTCCTACAATGAGCAGTTCTTC
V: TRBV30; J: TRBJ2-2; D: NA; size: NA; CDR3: CAWTGQNTGELFF; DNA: TGTGCCTGGACAGGGCAGAACACCGGGGAGCTGTTTTTT
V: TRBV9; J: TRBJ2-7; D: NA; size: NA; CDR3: CASSGTGKEQYF; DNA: TGTGCCAGCAGCGGGACGGGGAAGGAGCAGTACTTC
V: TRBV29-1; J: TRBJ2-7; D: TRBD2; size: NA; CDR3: CSAEGGSWDEQYF; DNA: TGCAGCGCCGAGGGCGGGAGTTGGGACGAGCAGTACTTC
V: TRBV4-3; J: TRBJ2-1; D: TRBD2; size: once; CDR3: CASSAWGSTSGSYNEQFF; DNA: TGCGCCAGCAGCGCATGGGGCTCTACTAGCGGATCTTACAATGAGCAGTTCTTC
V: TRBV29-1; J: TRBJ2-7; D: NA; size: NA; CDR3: CSVVGGPEQYF; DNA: TGCAGCGTCGTGGGGGGACCCGAGCAGTACTTC
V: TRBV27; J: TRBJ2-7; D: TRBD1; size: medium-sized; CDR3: CASSLPGQGIYEQYF; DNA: TGTGCCAGCAGCCTCCCGGGACAGGGGATCTACGAGCAGTACTTC
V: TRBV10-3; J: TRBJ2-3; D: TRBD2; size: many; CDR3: CAISATSGTDTQYF; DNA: TGTGCCATCAGTGCGACTAGCGGCACAGATACGCAGTATTTT
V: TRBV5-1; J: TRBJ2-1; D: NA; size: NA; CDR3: CASRQSSYNEQFF; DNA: TGCGCCAGCAGGCAGAGCTCCTACAATGAGCAGTTCTTC
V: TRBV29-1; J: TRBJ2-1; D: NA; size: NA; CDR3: CSVEFRGEQFF; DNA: TGCAGCGTTGAATTTCGAGGGGAGCAGTTCTTC
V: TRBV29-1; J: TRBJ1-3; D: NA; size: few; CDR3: CSVVKEGHGNTIYF; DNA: TGCAGCGTTGTGAAGGAGGGTCATGGAAACACCATATATTTT
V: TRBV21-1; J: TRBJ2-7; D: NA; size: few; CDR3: CASSKGTSYEQYF; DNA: TGTGCCAGCAGCAAAGGCACTAGTTACGAGCAGTACTTC
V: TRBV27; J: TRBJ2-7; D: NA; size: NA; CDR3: CASSKGGYEQYF; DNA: TGTGCCAGCAGCAAGGGTGGTTACGAGCAGTACTTC
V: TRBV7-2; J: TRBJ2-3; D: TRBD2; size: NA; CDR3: CASSASGLAASVFTDTQYF; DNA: TGTGCCAGCAGCGCCTCGGGACTAGCGGCCTCAGTGTTCACAGATACGCAGTATTTT
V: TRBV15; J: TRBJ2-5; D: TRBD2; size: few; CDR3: CATSRAGLAGQETQYF; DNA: TGTGCCACCAGCAGAGCGGGACTAGCGGGACAAGAGACCCAGTACTTC
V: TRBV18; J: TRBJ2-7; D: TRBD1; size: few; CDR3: CASSPDRGLDEQYF; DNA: TGTGCCAGCTCCCCTGACAGGGGGCTGGACGAGCAGTACTTC
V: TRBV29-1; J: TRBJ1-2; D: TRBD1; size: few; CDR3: CSAPDRNGDGYGYTF; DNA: TGCAGCGCCCCGGACAGGAACGGAGACGGCTATGGCTACACCTTC
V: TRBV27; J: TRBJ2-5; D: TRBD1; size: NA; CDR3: CASSSGQVRATQYF; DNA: TGTGCCAGCAGTTCGGGACAGGTGAGGGCGACCCAGTACTTC
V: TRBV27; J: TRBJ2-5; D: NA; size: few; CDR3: CASSFLPPGRETQYF; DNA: TGTGCCAGCAGTTTCCTTCCCCCCGGTCGAGAGACCCAGTACTTC
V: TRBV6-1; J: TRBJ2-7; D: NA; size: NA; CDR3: CASIYGGYEQYF; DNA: TGTGCCAGCATTTACGGAGGCTACGAGCAGTACTTC
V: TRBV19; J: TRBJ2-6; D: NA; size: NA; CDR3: CASSAGAGANVLTF; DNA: TGTGCCAGTAGTGCAGGGGCTGGGGCCAACGTCCTGACTTTC
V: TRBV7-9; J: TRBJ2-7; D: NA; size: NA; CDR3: CASSLAGVSYEQYF; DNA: TGTGCCAGCAGCTTAGCGGGGGTCTCCTACGAGCAGTACTTC
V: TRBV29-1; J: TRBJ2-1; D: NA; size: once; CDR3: CSVDEADAYNEQFF; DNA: TGCAGCGTTGACGAGGCCGACGCCTACAATGAGCAGTTCTTC
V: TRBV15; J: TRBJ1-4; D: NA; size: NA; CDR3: CATTRSRLEEKLFF; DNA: TGTGCCACCACCAGGAGCCGGCTAGAGGAAAAACTGTTTTTT
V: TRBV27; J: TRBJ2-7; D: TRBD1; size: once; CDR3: CASSPGTGSSYEQYF; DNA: TGTGCCAGCAGTCCGGGGACAGGAAGCTCCTACGAGCAGTACTTC
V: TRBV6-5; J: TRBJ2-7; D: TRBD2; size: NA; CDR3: CASRHSGSVYEQYF; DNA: TGTGCCAGCAGACATAGCGGGAGTGTTTACGAGCAGTACTTC
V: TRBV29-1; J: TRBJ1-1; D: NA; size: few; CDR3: CSVEEDPNTEAFF; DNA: TGCAGCGTTGAAGAAGACCCGAACACTGAAGCTTTCTTT
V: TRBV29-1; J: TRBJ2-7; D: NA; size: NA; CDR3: CSVGGYYEQYF; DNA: TGCAGCGTTGGGGGGTACTACGAGCAGTACTTC
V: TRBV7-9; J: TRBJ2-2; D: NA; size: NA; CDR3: CASRGETGELFF; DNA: TGTGCCAGCAGGGGGGAGACCGGGGAGCTGTTTTTT
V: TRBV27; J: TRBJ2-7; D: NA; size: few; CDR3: CASSHRGGYEQYF; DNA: TGTGCCAGCTCTCACCGAGGGGGCTACGAGCAGTACTTC
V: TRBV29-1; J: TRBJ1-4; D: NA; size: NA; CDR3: CSVGGTSWNEKLFF; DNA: TGCAGCGTTGGCGGGACATCGTGGAATGAAAAACTGTTTTTT
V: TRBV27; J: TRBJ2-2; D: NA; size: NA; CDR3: CASSEAFANTGELFF; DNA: TGTGCCAGCAGTGAAGCCTTCGCGAACACCGGGGAGCTGTTTTTT
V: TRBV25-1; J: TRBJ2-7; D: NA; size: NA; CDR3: CASSGGLNSYEQYF; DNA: TGTGCCAGCAGTGGAGGACTAAACTCCTACGAGCAGTACTTC
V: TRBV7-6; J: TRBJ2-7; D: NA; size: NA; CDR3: CASSARGPYEQYF; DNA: TGTGCCAGCAGCGCCCGGGGTCCCTACGAGCAGTACTTC